A selection of T cell receptor beta chains follows, all from one sample in a study of T cell responses to AZD1222 COVID-19 vaccine. Clones were sequenced by immunoSEQ multiplex PCR, and TCRdb holds only the in-frame ones, with some missing. The sample includes tens of thousands of clones, about 90% of them seen just once. The sample here was peripheral blood, taken on day 0 of MenACWY control vaccination. These receptors all come from an adult in good health. Each CDR3 is given with its conserved first and last residue. The D gene is left open where the match is weak. The size of a clone is reported for some rows only, either as once, few or many, or as a class for expanded clones.

abundance: -
d_gene: TRBD1
j_gene: TRBJ1-6
v_gene: TRBV20-1
CDR3nt: TGCAGTGCTAGTAGGGGGCCACCATCGTATAATTCACCCCTCCACTTT
CDR3aa: CSASRGPPSYNSPLHF

abundance: -
d_gene: -
j_gene: TRBJ1-3
v_gene: TRBV6-5
CDR3nt: TGTGCCACCGCTACAGGGCTTGCTGGAAACACCATATATTTT
CDR3aa: CATATGLAGNTIYF

abundance: -
d_gene: -
j_gene: TRBJ1-5
v_gene: TRBV6-5
CDR3nt: TGTGCCAGCAGGGATAGCAATCAGCCCCAGCATTTT
CDR3aa: CASRDSNQPQHF

abundance: -
d_gene: -
j_gene: TRBJ2-7
v_gene: TRBV10-2
CDR3nt: TGCGCCAGCAGCTACGTTATGGTGGGAGTCCGCCCCGAGCAGTACTTC
CDR3aa: CASSYVMVGVRPEQYF

abundance: few
d_gene: -
j_gene: TRBJ1-1
v_gene: TRBV5-1
CDR3nt: TGCGCCAGCAGCATCGGAAATCCTGGGGACACTGAAGCTTTCTTT
CDR3aa: CASSIGNPGDTEAFF

abundance: -
d_gene: -
j_gene: TRBJ1-6
v_gene: TRBV28
CDR3nt: TGTGCCAGCAGTCCATCAGGGGCCCCAAATTCACCCCTCCACTTT
CDR3aa: CASSPSGAPNSPLHF

abundance: -
d_gene: TRBD1
j_gene: TRBJ1-2
v_gene: TRBV7-2
CDR3nt: TGTGCCAGCAGCTTGAGACAGGGTTCATCTGGCTACACCTTC
CDR3aa: CASSLRQGSSGYTF

abundance: -
d_gene: TRBD2
j_gene: TRBJ2-3
v_gene: TRBV4-1
CDR3nt: TGCGCCAGCAGCCAAATACCTCGGATAGCGGGAACAGATACGCAGTATTTT
CDR3aa: CASSQIPRIAGTDTQYF

abundance: -
d_gene: TRBD2
j_gene: TRBJ2-2
v_gene: TRBV7-3
CDR3nt: TGTGCCAGCAGCCCCCGAGACGGGACTAGCGGGAGCGACACCGGGGAGCTGTTTTTT
CDR3aa: CASSPRDGTSGSDTGELFF

abundance: -
d_gene: -
j_gene: TRBJ2-1
v_gene: TRBV10-1
CDR3nt: TGCGCCAGCAGTGAGTCGAGAACAGGGAACAATGAGCAGTTCTTC
CDR3aa: CASSESRTGNNEQFF

abundance: -
d_gene: -
j_gene: TRBJ1-2
v_gene: TRBV7-8
CDR3nt: TGTGCCAGCAGCGGGGGGGCTAACCCCTATGGCTACACCTTC
CDR3aa: CASSGGANPYGYTF

abundance: once
d_gene: -
j_gene: TRBJ1-2
v_gene: TRBV30
CDR3nt: TGTGCCTGGAGTGGGACAGCCAGCTCCGACCGGTTC
CDR3aa: CAWSGTASSDRF

abundance: once
d_gene: TRBD1
j_gene: TRBJ1-4
v_gene: TRBV2
CDR3nt: TGTGCCAGCATCTACAGGGGACTGGGAAAACTGTTTTTT
CDR3aa: CASIYRGLGKLFF

abundance: -
d_gene: TRBD1
j_gene: TRBJ1-5
v_gene: TRBV5-1
CDR3nt: TGCGCCAGCAGCCTCGGGGGACAGGCTAGCAGCAATCAGCCCCAGCATTTT
CDR3aa: CASSLGGQASSNQPQHF

abundance: -
d_gene: -
j_gene: TRBJ2-5
v_gene: TRBV5-1
CDR3nt: TGCGCCAGCAGCTTGGCCGGGGGTCATGGGGCGACCCAGTACTTC
CDR3aa: CASSLAGGHGATQYF

abundance: once
d_gene: -
j_gene: TRBJ2-7
v_gene: TRBV9
CDR3nt: TGTGCCAGCAGCGTAGGGGGCGGAAACTCCTACGAGCAGTACTTC
CDR3aa: CASSVGGGNSYEQYF

abundance: -
d_gene: -
j_gene: TRBJ2-2
v_gene: TRBV4-1
CDR3nt: TGCGCCAGCAGGGGGAGAGTCGGGGAGCTGTTTTTT
CDR3aa: CASRGRVGELFF

abundance: -
d_gene: TRBD1
j_gene: TRBJ1-2
v_gene: TRBV5-1
CDR3nt: TGCGCCAGCAGCTACCCGGGACAGCAGGGTGGCTACACCTTC
CDR3aa: CASSYPGQQGGYTF

abundance: -
d_gene: TRBD2
j_gene: TRBJ2-3
v_gene: TRBV4-1
CDR3nt: TGCGCCAGCAGCCAAGAATTGGCGACTAGCGGGAACACAGATACGCAGTATTTT
CDR3aa: CASSQELATSGNTDTQYF

abundance: -
d_gene: -
j_gene: TRBJ2-1
v_gene: TRBV29-1
CDR3nt: TGCAGCGTTGAAGATCTCAATTTGGGGTATGAGCAGTTCTTC
CDR3aa: CSVEDLNLGYEQFF

abundance: -
d_gene: -
j_gene: TRBJ1-3
v_gene: TRBV28
CDR3nt: TGTGCCAGCAGCTTGAGGGGGACTGGAAACACCATATATTTT
CDR3aa: CASSLRGTGNTIYF

abundance: -
d_gene: TRBD1
j_gene: TRBJ1-1
v_gene: TRBV6-5
CDR3nt: TGTGCCAGCAGAACGACAGGGGGCCACACTGAAGCTTTCTTT
CDR3aa: CASRTTGGHTEAFF

abundance: -
d_gene: TRBD1
j_gene: TRBJ1-2
v_gene: TRBV5-5
CDR3nt: TGTGCCAGCAGCCCAGGGGACAGGGTGGTCGGCTACACCTTC
CDR3aa: CASSPGDRVVGYTF

abundance: -
d_gene: -
j_gene: TRBJ1-6
v_gene: TRBV14
CDR3nt: TGTGCCAGCAGCCCGACCTATTCACCCCTCCACTTT
CDR3aa: CASSPTYSPLHF

abundance: -
d_gene: -
j_gene: TRBJ1-1
v_gene: TRBV3-1/TRBV3-2
CDR3nt: TGTGCCAGCAGCCTCCTTGGGGGTGTAGAGACTGAAGCTTTCTTT
CDR3aa: CASSLLGGVETEAFF

abundance: once
d_gene: TRBD2
j_gene: TRBJ2-1
v_gene: TRBV29-1
CDR3nt: TGCAGCGTCCGCCAGCGGGGAACCTACAATGAGCAGTTCTTC
CDR3aa: CSVRQRGTYNEQFF

abundance: -
d_gene: -
j_gene: TRBJ2-6
v_gene: TRBV30
CDR3nt: TGTGCCTGGAGTGTTTGGAGCTTGGAGGCCAACGTCCTGACTTTC
CDR3aa: CAWSVWSLEANVLTF